This TCR beta chain appears in the sequencing data of a study of identical twins. Study-wide points: Less excess twin sharing appeared in beta out-of-frame sequences. Diverse VJ usage suggested most zero-insertion clonotypes were not invariant T cells.

A single record per CDR3 protein comes from TCRdb applying MiXCR to the 5' RACE reads. The data show roughly 720,000 distinct CDR3 sequences, about 20% seen once. Germline CDR1 is SGHTA and CDR2 is FQGTGA. Trimming removed 1 base at V and 2 bases at J, with 16 bases between. CDR3 length: 17 residues. As for this clonotype: What it binds is unknown.

This sample also belongs to another study, concerning T cells expressing NK-cell markers.

Sequencing was carried out using PBMCs. The V call is TRBV7-3, the J call TRBJ2-3; possible D gene TRBD2, 5 bases. The receptor was derived from a woman younger than 30 in good health. CDR3 DNA: TGTGCCAGCAGCTTAATGCCAGCGACGGGGAACACAGATACGCAGTATTTT. Encoded protein: CASSLMPATGNTDTQYF.